What follows is one T cell receptor beta chain and its context. The target antigen is unknown. The V gene's germline CDR1 is SGHRS and CDR2 YFSETQ. This CDR3 contains 14 residues. V lost 6 bases to trimming and J lost 3 bases; unmatched junction nucleotides: 5. Sequencing used immunoSEQ multiplex PCR; TCRdb keeps in-frame clones, though not all of them. The table shows about 54,000 clones, with roughly nine tenths occurring only once. This specimen comes from a study of T cell responses to AZD1222 COVID-19 vaccine. Study findings and constraints: Seropositive status at baseline applied to only a handful of AZD1222 recipients.

Samples with a second dose at about 4 or about 12 weeks were pooled together. The sample in question was peripheral blood, obtained 28 days after the second AZD1222 dose. The V and J genes are TRBV5-1 and TRBJ2-5; TRBD2 aligns across 10 bases. The receptor was derived from an adult who received the AZD1222 COVID-19 vaccine. The CDR3 DNA sequence: TGCGCCAGCACCCCTGGACTAGCGGAAGAGACCCAGTACTTC. Its translation: CASTPGLAEETQYF. The full variable domain, in which reference TRBV5-1 and TRBJ2-5 provide the parts outside the CDR3, is KAGVTQTPRYLIKTRGQQVTLSCSPISGHRSVSWYQQTPGQGLQFLFEYFSETQRNKGNFPGRFSGRQFSNSRSEMNVSTLELGDSALYLCASTPGLAEETQYFGPGTRLLVL.